The 22 T cell receptor beta chains in this list originate from one sample, sequenced in a study of spatial heterogeneity in lung cancer. The time point: blood at routine non-recurrence follow-up after resection. Unsorted tumor, nontumor lung tissue or cryopreserved PBMC supplied the whole RNA. TCRdb re-called the 5' RACE reads with MiXCR, one entry per CDR3 protein. The sample has around 110,000 distinct CDR3 sequences, 12% seen once. This material consisted of PBMCs, taken at follow-up. The source is a male donor with early-stage non-small cell lung cancer.

The chain has TRBV20-1 and TRBJ2-7; 7 bases align to TRBD2. The CDR3 extends over 16 amino acids. Germline CDR1 reads DFQATT; CDR2 reads SNEGSKA (reference sequence). The trim removed 5 bases at V and 0 bases at J, leaving 13 bases unmatched. In DNA form, the CDR3 reads TGCAGTGCTCCACGCCCGCGCGGGGGTTCCTCCTACGAGCAGTACTTC. Protein product: CSAPRPRGGSSYEQYF.

The chain links TRBV20-1 to TRBJ2-7; 7 positions match TRBD1. Germline trimming cut 7 bases from V and 3 bases from J; bases unmatched to any gene: 6. The CDR3 totals 12 residues. Germline V gene lookup returns CDR1 DFQATT and CDR2 SNEGSKA (reference sequence). The CDR3 DNA is TGCAGTGTCCGGGACAGCTTCTACGAGCAGTACTTC. Translating it yields CSVRDSFYEQYF.

This clonotype appeared a few times. The rearrangement uses TRBV18 and TRBJ1-6; TRBD1 aligns across 7 bases. V lost 3 bases and J lost 7; bases outside the gene matches: 9. Per the germline V gene, CDR1 is KGHSH and CDR2 is LQKENI. This CDR3 has 16 amino acids. CDR3 DNA: TGTGCCAGCTCACCTCTGATGGGAGGGGGCAATTCACCCCTCCACTTT. Translated, it gives CASSPLMGGGNSPLHF.

CDR3 nucleotide sequence: TGTGCCAGCAGCGTCGAACTCGGGGAGCTGTTTTTT. Protein sequence: CASSVELGELFF. The chain employs TRBV9 and TRBJ2-2; D gene uncertain. The CDR3 has 12 amino acids. Per germline, CDR1 SGDLS and CDR2 YYNGEE. Trimming cost V 2 bases and J 7 bases, with 6 bases left between them.

This rearrangement joins TRBV4-3 to TRBJ2-6, with D maybe TRBD1 (5 bases). Germline V CDR1 and CDR2: LGHNA, YSLEER. There are 14 residues in the CDR3. V was clipped by 0 bases and J by 8 bases, with 8 bases between them. CDR3 in DNA: TGCGCCAGCAGCCAAGAAAAGGGGCCCAACGTCCTGACTTTC. This sequence encodes CASSQEKGPNVLTF.

The table lists this clonotype with a few counts. The chain employs TRBV7-6 and TRBJ1-5; D not certain. Trimming removed 1 base at V and 3 bases at J, with 10 bases between. The germline V gene has CDR1 SGHVS and CDR2 FNYEAQ. This CDR3 has 15 amino acids. The CDR3 region is CASSLGATFNQPQHF. CDR3 DNA: TGTGCCAGCAGCTTAGGGGCGACTTTCAATCAGCCCCAGCATTTT.

This clonotype was seen a handful of times. The chain is built from TRBV6-5 and TRBJ1-5; D call uncertain. The CDR3 covers 13 residues. CDR1 MNHEY and CDR2 SVGAGI come from the germline V gene. V lost 0 bases and J 5 bases, leaving 5 bases between the germline ends. The CDR3 reads CASSYSVDQPQHF. The DNA for the CDR3 is TGTGCCAGCAGTTACTCCGTGGATCAGCCCCAGCATTTT.

This clonotype occurred many times. V is TRBV5-1 and J is TRBJ2-5; D ambiguous. V was shortened by 0 bases and J by 4 bases, with 7 bases between the two germline ends. The CDR3 runs to 13 residues. Per germline, CDR1 SGHRS and CDR2 YFSETQ. As DNA, the CDR3 is TGCGCCAGCAGCTTGGGGGCTCGAGAGACCCAGTACTTC. Protein sequence: CASSLGARETQYF. Full variable domain (remainder filled in from reference TRBV5-1 and TRBJ2-5): KAGVTQTPRYLIKTRGQQVTLSCSPISGHRSVSWYQQTPGQGLQFLFEYFSETQRNKGNFPGRFSGRQFSNSRSEMNVSTLELGDSALYLCASSLGARETQYFGPGTRLLVL.

This clonotype was counted at least ten times. The chain links TRBV20-1 to TRBJ2-4; 8 bases match TRBD1. This CDR3 contains 17 residues. CDR1 is DFQATT and CDR2 is SNEGSKA in the germline V gene (reference sequence). V was clipped by 0 bases and J by 2 bases; unmatched bases: 9. The CDR3 region is CSARERQGWITKNIQYF. As DNA, the CDR3 is TGCAGTGCTAGAGAACGACAGGGGTGGATTACCAAAAACATTCAGTACTTC.

This clonotype has only a few counts. V is TRBV4-1 and J is TRBJ2-7; D is unresolved. From germline, CDR1 is MGHRA and CDR2 YSYEKL. The CDR3 loop spans 14 amino acids. Trimming took 4 bases from V and 5 from J, leaving 15 bases between them. The CDR3 spells CASSPRLRSHEQYF. CDR3 in DNA: TGCGCCAGCAGCCCGCGACTCCGAAGCCACGAGCAGTACTTC.

This clonotype was recorded a few times. The chain uses TRBV6-1 and TRBJ1-2; D gene uncertain. The V and J ends lost 10 bases and 3 bases respectively, with 18 bases between them. Germline V gives CDR1 MNHNS, CDR2 SASEGT. The CDR3 runs 14 residues. The CDR3 sequence: CATPASAGYYGYTF. CDR3 DNA sequence: TGTGCCACGCCAGCGTCGGCGGGCTACTATGGCTACACCTTC.

This clonotype was observed at least ten times. J is TRBJ2-1 and V is TRBV14; perhaps TRBD1 as D (5 bases). CDR1 and CDR2 (germline): SGHDN, FVKESK. The CDR3 is 12 residues long. Trimming stripped 4 bases from V and 15 bases from J, with 16 bases between. CDR3 sequence (DNA): TGTGCCAGCAGCCTGCTTAAGGGGCTACGGTTCTTC. Residues: CASSLLKGLRFF.

The chain employs TRBV2 and TRBJ2-3; D gene unclear. Germline-derived CDR1 and CDR2 are SNHLY and FYNNEI. The CDR3 sequence is 15 residues long. V was clipped by 7 bases and J by 0 bases, with 14 bases between them. CDR3 sequence reads: CASKADRQSTDTQYF. CDR3 sequence (DNA): TGTGCCAGCAAGGCGGACCGCCAAAGCACAGATACGCAGTATTTT.

At least ten counts were recorded for this clonotype. The chain employs TRBV5-5 and TRBJ2-1; 10 bases map to TRBD2. The CDR3 has 15 amino acids. Per the germline V gene, CDR1 is SGHKS and CDR2 is YYEKEE (reference sequence). V lost 0 bases and J lost 4; bases outside the gene matches: 1. The CDR3 DNA is TGTGCCAGCAGCTTGGATAGCGGGGGGTACAATGAGCAGTTCTTC. This sequence encodes CASSLDSGGYNEQFF.

The gene calls are TRBV20-1 and TRBJ2-6; tentative D call: TRBD1 (6 bases). CDR1 is DFQATT and CDR2 is SNEGSKA in the germline V gene (reference sequence). The CDR3 contains 17 residues. V lost 0 bases and J lost 0, with 12 bases in between. The CDR3 sequence: CSARDLQGHSGANVLTF. The CDR3 DNA sequence: TGCAGTGCTAGAGATTTACAGGGCCACTCTGGGGCCAACGTCCTGACTTTC.

The sample holds many counts of this clonotype. The chain joins TRBV29-1 to TRBJ2-1, with 9 bases lining up with TRBD1. From germline, CDR1 is SQVTM and CDR2 ANQGSEA. With 6 bases clipped from V and 7 bases from J, the junction kept 10 bases outside the gene matches. The CDR3 length is 14 residues. The CDR3: CSVLPGQGTNEQFF. The CDR3 bases are TGCAGCGTGTTACCGGGACAGGGAACTAATGAGCAGTTCTTC.

This clonotype was observed at least ten times. This chain joins TRBV7-2 and TRBJ1-1; no clear D gene. The germline CDR1 and CDR2 sequences are SGHTA and FQGNSA. Between the trimmed V and J ends, which lost 3 bases and 1 base, there was a span of 6 bases. The CDR3 runs 13 residues. This CDR3 reads CASSFSPNTEAFF. CDR3 DNA: TGTGCCAGCAGCTTCTCACCGAACACTGAAGCTTTCTTT.

The J gene is TRBJ1-1, the V gene TRBV7-9; D unresolved. There are 16 residues in the CDR3. In germline, CDR1 is SEHNR, CDR2 FQNEAQ (reference sequence). V was pared by 2 bases and J by 5 bases, with 18 bases between. CDR3 sequence: CASSLTPGPAATEAFF. The CDR3 DNA is TGTGCCAGCAGCTTAACCCCAGGACCCGCTGCGACTGAAGCTTTCTTT.

The genes are TRBV7-6 and TRBJ2-5; D is undetermined. V was cut by 4 bases and J by 4 bases, with 16 bases left in between. Germline values: CDR1 SGHVS, CDR2 FNYEAQ. The CDR3 has 15 amino acids. The CDR3 sequence is CASSSQSIGIETQYF. The DNA for the CDR3 is TGTGCCAGCAGCTCCCAATCTATAGGGATAGAGACCCAGTACTTC.

This clonotype turned up a few times. V is TRBV11-2 and J is TRBJ1-2; no clear D. Trimming left V 5 bases short and J 5 bases short, with 12 bases between. The CDR3 covers 13 residues. Germline assignment: CDR1 SGHAT and CDR2 FQNNGV. CDR3 coding DNA: TGTGCCAGCAGCCCCAGTGCTTTGTATGGCTACACCTTC. Protein product: CASSPSALYGYTF.

The chain uses TRBV5-1 and TRBJ2-2; D may match TRBD1 or TRBD2 (5 bases each). V lost 0 bases and J 5 bases, leaving 11 bases between the germline ends. This CDR3 is 15 amino acids long. Germline loops: CDR1 SGHRS, CDR2 YFSETQ. CDR3 in amino acids: CASSLVARETGELFF. The CDR3 DNA sequence: TGCGCCAGCAGCTTGGTCGCCAGGGAGACCGGGGAGCTGTTTTTT.

Comments on this clonotype: The CDR3 carries no conserved terminal phenylalanine or tryptophan, so it likely arises from a read error. The chain is built from TRBV20-1 and TRBJ1-2; D is uncertain. The V gene lost 5 bases and the J gene lost 5 bases, with 12 bases spanning the gap. Germline V CDR1 and CDR2: DFQATT, SNEGSKA (reference sequence). The CDR3 covers 12 residues. Written as DNA, the CDR3 is TGCAGTGCTCCCCGGAGGTTTTATGGCTACACCTCC. This codes for CSAPRRFYGYTS.